This passage covers 28 T cell receptor beta chains from one sample sequenced in a study of neurological immune-mediated disorders. In TCRdb, the 5' RACE reads were re-called with MiXCR into one record per CDR3 protein. This table has 80,000 to 100,000 distinct CDR3 sequences, under 4.5% appearing once. The sequenced sample consisted of PBMCs. These receptor sequences come from a woman in her fifties or sixties with multiple sclerosis.

The V call is TRBV9, the J call TRBJ2-1; TRBD2 matches at 11 bases. This CDR3 spans 15 amino acids. J lost 8 bases, V lost 2 bases, and 6 bases had no gene match. Looked up from germline, CDR1 is SGDLS and CDR2 is YYNGEE. The CDR3: CASSVSGGAVYEQFF. The DNA for the CDR3 is TGTGCCAGCAGCGTTAGCGGGGGGGCGGTTTATGAGCAGTTCTTC. The complete variable domain, with remaining parts taken from reference TRBV9 and TRBJ2-1, reads DSGVTQTPKHLITATGQRVTLRCSPRSGDLSVYWYQQSLDQGLQFLIQYYNGEERAKGNILERFSAQQFPDLHSELNLSSLELGDSALYFCASSVSGGAVYEQFFGPGTRLTVL.

This clonotype was seen at least ten times. The rearrangement joins TRBV11-2 to TRBJ1-1; D ambiguous. The germline CDR1 and CDR2 sequences are SGHAT and FQNNGV. V was pared by 3 bases and J by 2 bases, with 4 bases between. CDR3 size: 12 residues. CDR3 nucleotides: TGTGCCAGCAGCTTGACCAACACTGAAGCTTTCTTT. This gives the protein CASSLTNTEAFF.

This clonotype was seen ten or more times. V and J are TRBV9 and TRBJ2-1; no definite D call. V was cut by 0 bases and J by 0 bases, with 13 bases left in between. Germline lookup yields CDR1 SGDLS and CDR2 YYNGEE. CDR3 length: 17 residues. In nucleotides, the CDR3 is TGTGCCAGCAGCGTAGCTGACCAGGTGAGCTCCTACAATGAGCAGTTCTTC. Protein product: CASSVADQVSSYNEQFF.

This clonotype was seen at least ten times. The CDR3 sequence is CASSVARMPDYGYTF. CDR3 bases: TGTGCCAGCAGCGTAGCCCGAATGCCGGACTATGGCTACACCTTC. V is TRBV9 and J is TRBJ1-2; no clear D. Germline lookup yields CDR1 SGDLS and CDR2 YYNGEE. The germline V and J ends were trimmed by 0 bases and 3 bases, with 12 bases remaining between them. This CDR3 is 15 amino acids long. Full variable domain (missing parts from reference TRBV9 and TRBJ1-2): DSGVTQTPKHLITATGQRVTLRCSPRSGDLSVYWYQQSLDQGLQFLIQYYNGEERAKGNILERFSAQQFPDLHSELNLSSLELGDSALYFCASSVARMPDYGYTFGSGTRLTVV.

Only one count was recorded for this clonotype. This may arise from a read error, as a much more abundant clone is one base away. The rearrangement links TRBV20-1 to TRBJ2-1; D gene ambiguous. The CDR3 consists of 14 residues. V gave up 5 bases and J gave up 2 bases, with 13 bases separating them. From germline, CDR1 is DFQATT and CDR2 SNEGSKA (reference sequence). The CDR3 DNA is TGCAGTGCTCACACAGCGAATACCTACAATGAGCAGTTCTTC. As protein: CSAHTANTYNEQFF.

This clonotype showed up many times. J is TRBJ1-2 and V is TRBV10-3; 9 bases align to TRBD1. Per germline, CDR1 ENHRY and CDR2 SYGVKD. Trimming cost V 0 bases and J 2 bases; bases outside gene matches: 1. This CDR3 spans 15 amino acids. The CDR3 protein is CAISESGTGNYGYTF. The DNA of the CDR3 is TGTGCCATCAGTGAGTCTGGGACAGGGAACTATGGCTACACCTTC.

This clonotype showed up many times. CDR3 in amino acids: CASSLGSSETGELFF. DNA for the CDR3: TGCGCCAGCAGCTTGGGTAGCAGCGAGACCGGGGAGCTGTTTTTT. V gene TRBV5-1 combines with J gene TRBJ2-2; D call uncertain. Germline CDR1 and CDR2: SGHRS and YFSETQ. With 0 bases removed from V and 5 bases from J, the gap between germline ends came to 11 bases. The CDR3 has 15 residues.

The table lists this clonotype with many counts. J is TRBJ2-2 and V is TRBV4-3; TRBD1 aligns across 9 bases. The germline V gene encodes CDR1 LGHNA and CDR2 YSLEER. The CDR3 is 17 amino acids. Germline trimming cut 0 bases from V and 7 bases from J; bases unmatched to any gene: 9. CDR3: CASSQDPRGQGHGELFF. CDR3 DNA: TGCGCCAGCAGCCAAGATCCTCGGGGACAGGGCCACGGGGAGCTGTTTTTT.

This clonotype was counted many times. This chain joins TRBV10-3 and TRBJ1-6, with 8 bases aligning to TRBD1. Germline assignment: CDR1 ENHRY and CDR2 SYGVKD. The junction had 5 bases not matched to a gene; V was cut back by 6 bases and J by 10 bases. The CDR3 covers 13 residues. Here the CDR3 DNA reads TGTGCCATCAGCACAGGGGGGTGGTCACCCCTCCACTTT. Translated: CAISTGGWSPLHF.

This clonotype came up many times. The chain joins TRBV14 to TRBJ2-1, with 9 bases identical to TRBD1. There are 16 residues in the CDR3. V dropped 2 bases and J dropped 10; count of bases not matched to a gene: 12. Germline V lookup: CDR1 SGHDN, CDR2 FVKESK. CDR3 coding DNA: TGTGCCAGCAGCCAAAGGCTTACAGGGGGCGCAGGGGAGCAGTTCTTC. Translating it yields CASSQRLTGGAGEQFF.

The sample holds many counts of this clonotype. This chain uses TRBV10-3 with TRBJ2-7; perhaps TRBD1 as D (5 bases). Trimming removed 0 bases at V and 5 bases at J, with 11 bases between. CDR3 length: 14 amino acids. Germline values: CDR1 ENHRY, CDR2 SYGVKD. The CDR3 protein is CAISESAGMDEQYF. The CDR3 DNA is TGTGCCATCAGTGAGTCGGCAGGGATGGACGAGCAGTACTTC.

This clonotype showed up many times. The chain joins TRBV20-1 to TRBJ1-1; D is uncertain. Trimming took 2 bases from V and 8 from J, leaving 12 bases between them. The CDR3 totals 12 residues. CDR1 is DFQATT, CDR2 SNEGSKA, per germline (reference sequence). The CDR3 region is CSARYEAREAFF. The CDR3 region has the DNA TGCAGTGCTAGATACGAAGCCAGAGAAGCTTTCTTT.

This clonotype was detected many times. The V call is TRBV15, the J call TRBJ1-4, with 7 bases fitting TRBD1. Germline V gene data show CDR1 as LNHNV and CDR2 as YYDKDF (reference sequence). The J segment lost 4 bases and the V segment lost 3 bases, leaving 2 bases of the junction unmatched. This CDR3 comprises 14 residues. CDR3 sequence reads: CATSSGTVNEKLFF. CDR3 DNA sequence: TGTGCCACCAGCAGTGGGACAGTTAATGAAAAACTGTTTTTT. The full variable domain, in which reference TRBV15 and TRBJ1-4 provide the parts outside the CDR3, is DAMVIQNPRYQVTQFGKPVTLSCSQTLNHNVMYWYQQKSSQAPKLLFHYYDKDFNNEADTPDNFQSRRPNTSFCFLDIRSPGLGDTAMYLCATSSGTVNEKLFFGSGTQLSVL.

This clonotype was seen ten or more times. V gene TRBV5-1 combines with J gene TRBJ2-7; D is tentatively TRBD1 or TRBD2 (5 bases each). There are 14 residues in the CDR3. The V and J ends lost 4 bases and 1 base respectively, with 12 bases between them. Germline CDR1 SGHRS, CDR2 YFSETQ. CDR3 residues: CASSPGTASYEQYF. The CDR3 DNA reads TGCGCCAGCAGCCCTGGGACCGCGTCCTACGAGCAGTACTTC.

This clonotype was detected many times. The chain has TRBV15 and TRBJ2-1; TRBD2 matches at 11 bases. Per germline, CDR1 LNHNV and CDR2 YYDKDF (reference sequence). Trimming took 3 bases from V and 6 from J; bases not matched to a gene: 4. CDR3 size: 15 residues. Here the CDR3 reads CATSSALAGGNEQFF. The CDR3 coding sequence is TGTGCCACCAGCAGTGCTCTAGCGGGGGGCAATGAGCAGTTCTTC. The full variable domain, completed using reference TRBV15 and TRBJ2-1, is DAMVIQNPRYQVTQFGKPVTLSCSQTLNHNVMYWYQQKSSQAPKLLFHYYDKDFNNEADTPDNFQSRRPNTSFCFLDIRSPGLGDTAMYLCATSSALAGGNEQFFGPGTRLTVL.

This clonotype was seen many times. V gene TRBV7-3 combines with J gene TRBJ2-6; D is possibly TRBD2 (5 bases). The V end was cut by 6 bases, the J end by 0 bases, with 18 bases between. This CDR3 contains 18 residues. From germline, CDR1 is SGHTA and CDR2 FQGTGA. DNA of the CDR3: TGTGCCAGCAGTTACTTCCCGGGAACAGACTCTGGGGCCAACGTCCTGACTTTC. As protein: CASSYFPGTDSGANVLTF. The full variable domain, rest sourced from reference TRBV7-3 and TRBJ2-6, is GAGVSQTPSNKVTEKGKYVELRCDPISGHTALYWYRQSLGQGPEFLIYFQGTGAADDSGLPNDRFFAVRPEGSVSTLKIQRTERGDSAVYLCASSYFPGTDSGANVLTFGAGSRLTVL.

This clonotype showed up many times. The CDR3: CASSFGTGKETQYF. CDR3 DNA sequence: TGTGCCAGCAGCTTCGGGACAGGGAAAGAGACCCAGTACTTC. The chain recombines TRBV7-9 with TRBJ2-5; TRBD1 matches 9 bases. Trimming took 3 bases from V and 3 from J; bases not matched to a gene: 2. The CDR3 is 14 residues long. CDR1 is SEHNR, CDR2 FQNEAQ, per germline (reference sequence).

This clonotype was found many times. CDR3 region: CASSEGTRNEQFF. As DNA, the CDR3 is TGTGCCAGCAGCGAAGGGACTAGAAATGAGCAGTTCTTC. This chain connects TRBV7-3 to TRBJ2-1; 8 nucleotides agree with TRBD2. The CDR3 length is 13 residues. Per the germline V gene, CDR1 is SGHTA and CDR2 is FQGTGA. Losses at the gene ends were 5 bases for V and 7 bases for J; bases not matched to a gene: 4.

At least ten counts were recorded for this clonotype. The rearrangement joins TRBV7-2 to TRBJ1-2; no clear D gene. Trimming stripped 5 bases from V and 5 bases from J, with 15 bases between. The germline gives CDR1 SGHTA, CDR2 FQGNSA. The CDR3 runs 14 residues. CDR3 in DNA: TGTGCCAGCAGCCGATGGGGAGAACGGTATGGCTACACCTTC. Its protein product is CASSRWGERYGYTF. The full variable domain, completed using reference TRBV7-2 and TRBJ1-2, is GAGVSQSPSNKVTEKGKDVELRCDPISGHTALYWYRQSLGQGLEFLIYFQGNSAPDKSGLPSDRFSAERTGGSVSTLTIQRTQQEDSAVYLCASSRWGERYGYTFGSGTRLTVV.

This clonotype was seen repeatedly, ten times or more. The CDR3 region has the DNA TGCAGTGCCCCCCAGAACACTGAAGCTTTCTTT. It specifies CSAPQNTEAFF. This chain joins TRBV20-1 and TRBJ1-1; the D is unclear. V lost 6 bases and J lost 1, with 6 bases in between. CDR3 size: 11 residues. Germline V gene lookup returns CDR1 DFQATT and CDR2 SNEGSKA (reference sequence).

In this sample, this clonotype turned up many times. The chain links TRBV6-6 to TRBJ1-1; unclear D gene. The CDR3 contains 15 residues. The germline V and J ends were trimmed by 4 bases and 0 bases, with 12 bases remaining between them. Germline lookup yields CDR1 MNHNY and CDR2 SVGAGI (reference sequence). CDR3 sequence: CASSSDGLMNTEAFF. DNA for the CDR3: TGTGCCAGCAGTTCCGATGGGCTCATGAACACTGAAGCTTTCTTT.

This clonotype was picked up many times. CDR3 protein: CASSYVVGSSTEAFF. CDR3 DNA sequence: TGTGCCAGCAGTTACGTCGTCGGGTCGAGCACTGAAGCTTTCTTT. The V call is TRBV6-5, the J call TRBJ1-1; D ambiguous. The CDR3 covers 15 residues. The V end lost 2 bases, the J end lost 4 bases, and 14 bases lay between the germline ends. Germline CDR1 reads MNHEY; CDR2 reads SVGAGI.

The sample holds many counts of this clonotype. The V gene is TRBV5-6, the J gene TRBJ2-1; D not resolved. This CDR3 is built from 13 residues. V was cut by 1 base and J by 6 bases, with 8 bases left in between. The germline CDR1 and CDR2 sequences are SGHDT and YYEEEE. CDR3 sequence reads: CASSLLETNEQFF. CDR3 in DNA: TGTGCCAGCAGCTTGTTGGAGACCAATGAGCAGTTCTTC.

There are many counts of this clonotype. The chain joins TRBV25-1 to TRBJ1-4; the D is unclear. The CDR3 sequence is 11 residues long. The germline V and J ends were trimmed by 5 bases and 6 bases, with 4 bases remaining between them. CDR1 and CDR2 from the germline V gene are MGHDK and SYGVNS. CDR3 in amino acids: CASSSHEKLFF. As DNA, the CDR3 is TGTGCCAGCAGTTCCCATGAAAAACTGTTTTTT.

This clonotype occurred many times. The chain carries TRBV2 and TRBJ1-1, with D uncertain. Trimming removed 7 bases from V and 7 bases from J, with 19 bases in between. Looked up from germline, CDR1 is SNHLY and CDR2 is FYNNEI. The CDR3 has 14 amino acids. CDR3 in amino acids: CASIPTDDTIEAFF. The DNA for the CDR3 is TGTGCCAGCATTCCAACTGACGACACGATTGAAGCTTTCTTT.

This clonotype has ten or more counts. Mismatch with germline at one junction end may stem from a read error. V gene TRBV5-1 combines with J gene TRBJ2-6, with D unclear. The CDR3 consists of 17 residues. Per the germline V gene, CDR1 is SGHRS and CDR2 is YFSETQ. CDR3 in DNA: TGCACCAGCAGCCCCGATCCGGCGGACTCTGGGGCCAACGTCCTGACTTTC. This sequence encodes CTSSPDPADSGANVLTF. Variable domain in full (rest from reference TRBV5-1 and TRBJ2-6): KAGVTQTPRYLIKTRGQQVTLSCSPISGHRSVSWYQQTPGQGLQFLFEYFSETQRNKGNFPGRFSGRQFSNSRSEMNVSTLELGDSALYLCTSSPDPADSGANVLTFGAGSRLTVL.

Ten or more counts support this clonotype. The chain links TRBV12-3 or TRBV12-4 to TRBJ2-3, with D perhaps being TRBD1 or TRBD2 (6 bases each). The CDR3 runs 15 residues. Trimming removed 5 bases from V and 2 bases from J, with 14 bases in between. The CDR3 DNA reads as TGTGCCAGCAGTCCCCCCGGGGGCCCCACAGATACGCAGTATTTT. Translating it yields CASSPPGGPTDTQYF.

In this sample, this clonotype turned up many times. This chain links TRBV5-1 with TRBJ1-2; maybe TRBD1 (5 bases). Germline CDR1 SGHRS, CDR2 YFSETQ. The germline V and J ends were trimmed by 2 bases and 7 bases, with 24 bases remaining between them. This CDR3 is 17 amino acids long. The CDR3 sequence: CASSLGQGAQGRSGYTF. For the CDR3, the DNA is TGCGCCAGCAGCTTAGGGCAGGGAGCGCAAGGCCGCAGTGGCTACACCTTC.